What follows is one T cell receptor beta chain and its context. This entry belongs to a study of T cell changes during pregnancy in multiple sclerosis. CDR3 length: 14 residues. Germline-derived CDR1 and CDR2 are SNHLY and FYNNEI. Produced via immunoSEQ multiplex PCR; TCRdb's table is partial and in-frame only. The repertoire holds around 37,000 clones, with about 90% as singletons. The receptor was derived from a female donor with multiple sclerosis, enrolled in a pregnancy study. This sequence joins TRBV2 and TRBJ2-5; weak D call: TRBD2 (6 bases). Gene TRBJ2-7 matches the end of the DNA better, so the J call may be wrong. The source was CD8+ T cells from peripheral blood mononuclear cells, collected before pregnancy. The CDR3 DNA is TGTGCCAGCAGTGAGATTGCGGGACGAAACGAGCAGTACTTC. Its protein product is CASSEIAGRNEQYF.